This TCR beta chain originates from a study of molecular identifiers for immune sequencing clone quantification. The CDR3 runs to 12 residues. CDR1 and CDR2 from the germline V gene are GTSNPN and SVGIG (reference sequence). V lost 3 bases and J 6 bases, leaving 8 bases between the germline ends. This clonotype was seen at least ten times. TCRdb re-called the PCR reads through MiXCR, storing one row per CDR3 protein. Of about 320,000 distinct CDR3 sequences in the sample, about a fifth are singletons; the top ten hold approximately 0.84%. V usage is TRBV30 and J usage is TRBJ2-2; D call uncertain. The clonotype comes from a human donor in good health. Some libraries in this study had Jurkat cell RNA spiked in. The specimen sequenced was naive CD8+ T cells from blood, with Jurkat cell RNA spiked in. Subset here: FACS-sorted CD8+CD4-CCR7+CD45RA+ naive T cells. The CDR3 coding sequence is TGTGCCTGGAGCCCGGTAGCCGGGGAGCTGTTTTTT. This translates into CAWSPVAGELFF. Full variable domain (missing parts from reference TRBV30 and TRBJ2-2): SQTIHQWPATLVQPVGSPLSLECTVEGTSNPNLYWYRQAAGRGLQLLFYSVGIGQISSEVPQNLSASRPQDRQFILSSKKLLLSDSGFYLCAWSPVAGELFFGEGSRLTVL.